The source of this TCR beta chain is a study of blood T cell repertoires in COVID-19. Turning to the study itself: PBMCs, B-cell-depleted T cells, or T cells were the source of the cDNA or gDNA that made up the material.

Trimming took 2 bases from V and 4 from J, leaving 15 bases between them. This CDR3 is 16 amino acids long. CDR1 MNHEY and CDR2 SVGEGT come from the germline V gene. Per the original methods: Amplifying reference gene primers gave estimates of nucleated cell counts. Repertoires were generated with immunoSEQ multiplex PCR, while TCRdb's copy carries only in-frame clones and drops some. Clone size and the V and J calls come from that table; the DNA yielded D and trimming. The table has 40,000 to 50,000 clones, around 73% seen once. The sequenced sample consisted of peripheral blood. This receptor was identified in a woman between 65 and 79 years old with acute or convalescent COVID-19. The V call is TRBV6-2 or TRBV6-3, the J call TRBJ1-5; possibly TRBD1 for D (6 bases). CDR3 DNA: TGTGCCAGCAGTTACCGCCGGGACATCGGGAATCAGCCCCAGCATTTT. Translating gives CASSYRRDIGNQPQHF.